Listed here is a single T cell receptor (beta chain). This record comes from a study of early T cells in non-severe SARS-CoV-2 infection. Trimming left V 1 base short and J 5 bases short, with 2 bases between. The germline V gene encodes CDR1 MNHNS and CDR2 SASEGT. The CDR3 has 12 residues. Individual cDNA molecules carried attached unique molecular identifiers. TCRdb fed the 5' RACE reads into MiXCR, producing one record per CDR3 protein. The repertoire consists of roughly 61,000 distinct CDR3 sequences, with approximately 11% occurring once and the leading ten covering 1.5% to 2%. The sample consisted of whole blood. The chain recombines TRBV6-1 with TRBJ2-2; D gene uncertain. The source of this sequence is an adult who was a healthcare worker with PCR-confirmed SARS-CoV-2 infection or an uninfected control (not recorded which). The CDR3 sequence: CASSEVTGELFF. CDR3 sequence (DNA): TGTGCCAGCAGTGAAGTTACCGGGGAGCTGTTTTTT.